A selection of T cell receptor beta chains follows, all from one sample in a study of blood T cell repertoires in COVID-19. The data were produced by immunoSEQ multiplex PCR, yet TCRdb's version contains in-frame clones alone and is incomplete. Of around 160,000 clones listed, 78% are singletons. Sequenced sample: peripheral blood. The origin of the receptors is a woman of 80 years or more with acute or convalescent COVID-19. The CDR3 runs from the conserved cysteine through the conserved F or W. A D gene is named only where the DNA matches it firmly. Not every row has a clone size; where given, it reads once, few, many or a size class.

>TRBJ2-1|.|.|TRBV1
CTSSQQDRGLAGGTEQFF
TGCACCAGCAGCCAACAAGATCGGGGACTAGCGGGAGGGACTGAGCAGTTCTTC
>TRBJ1-4|.|.|TRBV4-2
CASSQKEGGDEKLFF
TGTGCCAGCAGCCAAAAGGAAGGGGGAGATGAAAAACTGTTTTTT
>TRBJ1-2|.|.|TRBV28
CASSSTGATNYGYTF
TGTGCCAGCAGCAGTACAGGAGCGACTAACTATGGCTACACCTTC
>TRBJ2-5|.|once|TRBV5-4
CASSPTGSRQETQYF
TGTGCCAGCAGCCCCACCGGGAGTCGGCAAGAGACCCAGTACTTC
>TRBJ1-3|TRBD1|.|TRBV18
CASSSGQAPSSGNTIYF
TGTGCCAGCTCATCGGGACAGGCACCGAGCTCTGGAAACACCATATATTTT
>TRBJ2-1|.|.|TRBV11-3
CASSSDKSYNEQFF
TGTGCCAGCAGCTCGGACAAGTCCTACAATGAGCAGTTCTTC
>TRBJ2-3|TRBD2|.|TRBV5-1
CASSLSSGIVSQYF
TGCGCCAGCAGCTTGTCTAGCGGAATCGTGTCGCAGTATTTT
>TRBJ2-7|TRBD1|.|TRBV6-1
CASSGLGNRGHGEQYF
TGTGCCAGCAGTGGGTTGGGAAACAGGGGCCACGGGGAGCAGTACTTC
>TRBJ1-2|TRBD1|few|TRBV6-5
CASSPTTGGTGYTF
TGTGCCAGCAGTCCGACGACAGGGGGGACCGGCTACACCTTC
>TRBJ1-5|.|.|TRBV28
CASSPRGRGDNQPQHF
TGTGCCAGCAGTCCCAGGGGTCGGGGAGACAATCAGCCCCAGCATTTT
>TRBJ2-5|.|.|TRBV27
CASSSWSRETQYF
TGTGCCAGCAGTTCGTGGTCGCGAGAGACCCAGTACTTC
>TRBJ2-3|TRBD2|.|TRBV10-1
CASMSGLAGDTQYF
TGCGCCAGCATGTCGGGACTAGCTGGAGATACGCAGTATTTT
>TRBJ2-2|TRBD1|.|TRBV6-5
CASSPGTGEMGELFF
TGTGCCAGCAGTCCCGGGACAGGGGAGATGGGGGAGCTGTTTTTT
>TRBJ2-2|TRBD2|.|TRBV4-2
CASSQDGELAGPTGELFF
TGTGCCAGCAGCCAAGATGGTGAACTAGCGGGACCCACCGGGGAGCTGTTTTTT
>TRBJ2-1|.|once|TRBV6-1
CASSGRGAPSSYNEQFF
TGTGCCAGCAGTGGACGTGGAGCCCCGAGCTCCTACAATGAGCAGTTCTTC
>TRBJ2-3|TRBD2|.|TRBV7-3
CASSSTSALTDTQYF
TGTGCCAGCAGCTCGACTAGCGCGCTCACAGATACGCAGTATTTT
>TRBJ2-1|TRBD2|.|TRBV7-6
CASSSRTAGTSGTEQFF
TGTGCCAGCAGCTCCCGGACTGCCGGGACTAGCGGGACTGAGCAGTTCTTC
>TRBJ2-5|TRBD1|once|TRBV7-8
CASSLRQGAGETQYF
TGTGCCAGCAGCTTACGACAGGGGGCTGGAGAGACCCAGTACTTC
>TRBJ2-7|TRBD1|.|TRBV29-1
CSVGPGTGSSYEQYF
TGCAGCGTGGGACCCGGGACAGGTTCTTCCTACGAGCAGTACTTC
>TRBJ1-5|TRBD1|.|TRBV19
CASRLTGGNQPQHF
TGTGCCAGTAGACTTACAGGGGGCAATCAGCCCCAGCATTTT
>TRBJ1-2|TRBD1|.|TRBV5-1
CASRTAGTDTYGYTF
TGCGCCAGCAGGACCGCCGGGACAGACACCTATGGCTACACCTTC
>TRBJ1-1|.|.|TRBV19
CASSIRTVGGTEAFF
TGTGCCAGTAGTATACGGACAGTGGGTGGCACTGAAGCTTTCTTT
>TRBJ1-2|TRBD1|.|TRBV19
CASSPTQQGTGYTF
TGTGCCAGTAGTCCTACCCAACAGGGGACTGGCTACACCTTC
>TRBJ1-2|.|.|TRBV5-4
CASSLVRTPDNYGYTF
TGTGCCAGCAGCTTGGTAAGGACTCCGGATAACTATGGCTACACCTTC
>TRBJ1-5|.|.|TRBV27
CASSPRGGLGNQPQHF
TGTGCCAGCAGTCCGCGTGGGGGACTGGGCAATCAGCCCCAGCATTTT
>TRBJ2-1|.|.|TRBV27
CASKGVKSGYNEQFF
TGTGCCAGCAAGGGGGTGAAGAGCGGCTACAATGAGCAGTTCTTC
>TRBJ1-5|.|.|TRBV28
CASSGLGQGRKNQPQHF
TGTGCCAGCAGTGGCCTCGGGCAGGGGCGGAAGAATCAGCCCCAGCATTTT
>TRBJ2-7|.|.|TRBV2
CASREGPTSYEQYF
TGTGCCAGCAGAGAGGGCCCGACCTCCTACGAGCAGTACTTC
>TRBJ1-2|.|.|TRBV7-2
CASSLGGNKNGYTF
TGTGCCAGCAGCTTAGGAGGGAACAAGAATGGCTACACCTTC
>TRBJ1-2|TRBD1|.|TRBV2
CASSDWTGRYTF
TGTGCCAGCAGCGATTGGACAGGGCGCTACACCTTC
>TRBJ2-1|.|once|TRBV11-3
CASSYGGQWYNEQFF
TGTGCCAGCTCGTACGGGGGGCAGTGGTACAATGAGCAGTTCTTC
>TRBJ2-1|.|.|TRBV30
CAWRGGQGSYNEQFF
TGTGCCTGGAGGGGGGGGCAGGGATCCTACAATGAGCAGTTCTTC